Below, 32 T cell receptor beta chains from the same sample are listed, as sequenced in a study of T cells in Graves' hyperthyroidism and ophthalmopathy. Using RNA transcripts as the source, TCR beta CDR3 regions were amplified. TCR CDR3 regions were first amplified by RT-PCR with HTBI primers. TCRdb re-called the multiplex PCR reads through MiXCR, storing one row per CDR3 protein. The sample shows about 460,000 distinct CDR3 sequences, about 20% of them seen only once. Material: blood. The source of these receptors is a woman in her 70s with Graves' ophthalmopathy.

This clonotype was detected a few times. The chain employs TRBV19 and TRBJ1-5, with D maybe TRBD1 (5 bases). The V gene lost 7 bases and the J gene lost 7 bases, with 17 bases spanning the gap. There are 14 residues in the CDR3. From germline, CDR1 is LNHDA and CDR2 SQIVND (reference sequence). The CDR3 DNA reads TGTGCCAGTATTCGGGACTCCGCCACCCAGCCCCAGCATTTT. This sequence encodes CASIRDSATQPQHF. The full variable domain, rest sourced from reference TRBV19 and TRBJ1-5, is DGGITQSPKYLFRKEGQNVTLSCEQNLNHDAMYWYRQDPGQGLRLIYYSQIVNDFQKGDIAEGYSVSREKKESFPLTVTSAQKNPTAFYLCASIRDSATQPQHFGDGTRLSIL.

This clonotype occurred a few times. CDR3 loop: CATSSELASSYNEQFF. CDR3 nucleotide sequence: TGTGCCACCAGCAGCGAATTAGCCAGCTCCTACAATGAGCAGTTCTTC. V usage is TRBV15 and J usage is TRBJ2-1; D unclear. The V end was cut by 3 bases, the J end by 0 bases, with 12 bases between. CDR1 and CDR2 (germline): LNHNV, YYDKDF (reference sequence). The length of the CDR3 is 16 residues. The full variable domain, with the rest looked up from reference TRBV15 and TRBJ2-1, is DAMVIQNPRYQVTQFGKPVTLSCSQTLNHNVMYWYQQKSSQAPKLLFHYYDKDFNNEADTPDNFQSRRPNTSFCFLDIRSPGLGDTAMYLCATSSELASSYNEQFFGPGTRLTVL.

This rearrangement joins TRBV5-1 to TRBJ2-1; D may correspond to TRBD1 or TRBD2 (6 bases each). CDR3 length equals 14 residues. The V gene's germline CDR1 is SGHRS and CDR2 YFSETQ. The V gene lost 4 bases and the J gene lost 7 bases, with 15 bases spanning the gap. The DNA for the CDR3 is TGCGCCAGCAGCCCCGACGGAGGGGGGAATGAGCAGTTCTTC. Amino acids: CASSPDGGGNEQFF.

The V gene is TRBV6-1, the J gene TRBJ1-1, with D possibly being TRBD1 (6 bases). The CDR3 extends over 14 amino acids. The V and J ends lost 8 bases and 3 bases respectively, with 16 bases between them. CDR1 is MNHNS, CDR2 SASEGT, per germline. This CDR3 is CASRDIDFDTEAFF. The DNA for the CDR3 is TGTGCCAGCCGGGACATCGACTTCGACACTGAAGCTTTCTTT.

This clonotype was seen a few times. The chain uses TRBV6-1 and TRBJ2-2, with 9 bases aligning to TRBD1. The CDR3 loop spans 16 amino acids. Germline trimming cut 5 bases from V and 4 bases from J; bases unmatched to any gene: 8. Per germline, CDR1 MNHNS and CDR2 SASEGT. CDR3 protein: CASSWRTGASTGELFF. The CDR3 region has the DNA TGTGCCAGCAGTTGGAGGACAGGGGCCAGCACCGGGGAGCTGTTTTTT.

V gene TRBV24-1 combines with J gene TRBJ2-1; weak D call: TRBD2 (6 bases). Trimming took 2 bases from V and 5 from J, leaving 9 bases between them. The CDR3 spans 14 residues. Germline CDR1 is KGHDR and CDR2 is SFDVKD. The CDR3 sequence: CATSDSRGNNEQFF. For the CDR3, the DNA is TGTGCCACCAGTGATTCTCGCGGGAACAATGAGCAGTTCTTC.

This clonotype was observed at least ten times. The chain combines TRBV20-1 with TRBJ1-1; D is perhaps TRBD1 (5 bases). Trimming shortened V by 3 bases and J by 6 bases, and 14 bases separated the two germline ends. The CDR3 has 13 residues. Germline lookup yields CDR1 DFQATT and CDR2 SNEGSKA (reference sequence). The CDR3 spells CSASTPRVSEAFF. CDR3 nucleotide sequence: TGCAGTGCTAGCACCCCCAGGGTCTCTGAAGCTTTCTTT.

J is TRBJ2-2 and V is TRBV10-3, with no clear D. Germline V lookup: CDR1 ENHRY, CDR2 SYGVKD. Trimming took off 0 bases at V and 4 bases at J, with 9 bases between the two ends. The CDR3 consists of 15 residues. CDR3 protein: CAISESRQLTGELFF. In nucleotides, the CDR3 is TGTGCCATCAGTGAGTCGAGGCAGCTCACCGGGGAGCTGTTTTTT.

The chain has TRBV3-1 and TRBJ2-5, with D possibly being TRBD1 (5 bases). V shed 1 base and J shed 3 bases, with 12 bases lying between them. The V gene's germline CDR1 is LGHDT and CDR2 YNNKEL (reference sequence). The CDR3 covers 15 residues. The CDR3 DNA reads TGTGCCAGCAGCCAAGCTAGGGGCCCTGAAGAGACCCAGTACTTC. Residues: CASSQARGPEETQYF.

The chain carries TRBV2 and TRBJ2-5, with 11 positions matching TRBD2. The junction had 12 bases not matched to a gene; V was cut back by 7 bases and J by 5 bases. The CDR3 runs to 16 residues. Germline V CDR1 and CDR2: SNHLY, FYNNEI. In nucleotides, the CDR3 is TGTGCCAGCACTCCCTTAGCGGGAGGGCCGAAGGAGACCCAGTACTTC. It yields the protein CASTPLAGGPKETQYF.

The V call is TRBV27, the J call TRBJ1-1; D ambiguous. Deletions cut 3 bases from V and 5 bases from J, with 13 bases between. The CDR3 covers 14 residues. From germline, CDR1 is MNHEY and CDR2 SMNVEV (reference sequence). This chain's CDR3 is CASSFAGSGTEAFF. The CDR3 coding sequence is TGTGCCAGCAGTTTCGCGGGCTCGGGTACTGAAGCTTTCTTT.

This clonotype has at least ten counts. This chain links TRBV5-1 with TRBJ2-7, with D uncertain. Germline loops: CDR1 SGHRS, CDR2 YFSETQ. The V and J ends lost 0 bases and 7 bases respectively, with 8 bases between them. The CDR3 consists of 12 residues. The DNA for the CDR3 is TGCGCCAGCAGCTTGGTGGGTGGAGAGCAGTACTTC. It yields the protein CASSLVGGEQYF. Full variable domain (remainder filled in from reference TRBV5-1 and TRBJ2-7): KAGVTQTPRYLIKTRGQQVTLSCSPISGHRSVSWYQQTPGQGLQFLFEYFSETQRNKGNFPGRFSGRQFSNSRSEMNVSTLELGDSALYLCASSLVGGEQYFGPGTRLTVT.

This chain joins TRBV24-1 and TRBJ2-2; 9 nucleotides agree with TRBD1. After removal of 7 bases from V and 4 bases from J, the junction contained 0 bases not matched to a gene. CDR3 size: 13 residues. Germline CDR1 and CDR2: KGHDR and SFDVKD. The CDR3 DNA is TGTGCCACCAGGACAGGGGGCACCGGGGAGCTGTTTTTT. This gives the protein CATRTGGTGELFF.

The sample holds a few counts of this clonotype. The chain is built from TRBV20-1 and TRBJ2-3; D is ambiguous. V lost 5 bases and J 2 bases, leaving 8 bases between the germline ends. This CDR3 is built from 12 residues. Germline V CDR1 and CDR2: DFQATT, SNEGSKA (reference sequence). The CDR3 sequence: CSAEIYTDTQYF. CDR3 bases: TGCAGTGCTGAAATTTACACAGATACGCAGTATTTT.

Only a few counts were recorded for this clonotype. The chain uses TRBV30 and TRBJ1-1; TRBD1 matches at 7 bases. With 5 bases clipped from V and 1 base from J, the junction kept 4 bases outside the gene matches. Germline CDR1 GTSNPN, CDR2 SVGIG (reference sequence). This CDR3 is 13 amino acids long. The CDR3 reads CAWVRQGNTEAFF. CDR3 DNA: TGTGCCTGGGTACGACAGGGGAACACTGAAGCTTTCTTT.

The CDR3 DNA is TGCGCCAGCAGCTCTCCGGGCCAGGCAGGCTACACCTTC. Its translation is CASSSPGQAGYTF. The chain uses TRBV5-1 and TRBJ1-2; no clear D gene. CDR1 SGHRS and CDR2 YFSETQ come from the germline V gene. Trimming removed 3 bases from V and 8 bases from J, with 14 bases in between. The CDR3 is 13 residues long. The complete variable domain, with remaining parts taken from reference TRBV5-1 and TRBJ1-2, reads KAGVTQTPRYLIKTRGQQVTLSCSPISGHRSVSWYQQTPGQGLQFLFEYFSETQRNKGNFPGRFSGRQFSNSRSEMNVSTLELGDSALYLCASSSPGQAGYTFGSGTRLTVV.

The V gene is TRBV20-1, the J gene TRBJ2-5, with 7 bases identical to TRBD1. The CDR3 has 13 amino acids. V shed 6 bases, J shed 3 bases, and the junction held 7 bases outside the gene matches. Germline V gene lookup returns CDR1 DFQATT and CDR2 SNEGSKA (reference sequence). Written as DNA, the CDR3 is TGCAGTGCCCTCTTGACAGGGAAAGAGACCCAGTACTTC. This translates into CSALLTGKETQYF.

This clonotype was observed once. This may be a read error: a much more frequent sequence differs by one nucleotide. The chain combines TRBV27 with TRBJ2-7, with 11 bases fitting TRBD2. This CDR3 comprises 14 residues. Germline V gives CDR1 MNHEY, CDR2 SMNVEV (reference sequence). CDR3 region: CANSSLAGVYEQYF. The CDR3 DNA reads TGTGCCAACAGTTCACTAGCGGGAGTGTACGAGCAGTACTTC.

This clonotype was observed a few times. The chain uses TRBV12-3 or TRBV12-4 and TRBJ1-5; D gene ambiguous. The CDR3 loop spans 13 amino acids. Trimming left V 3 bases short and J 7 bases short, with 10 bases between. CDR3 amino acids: CASSFGPRQPQHF. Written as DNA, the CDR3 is TGTGCCAGCAGTTTCGGACCGAGGCAGCCCCAGCATTTT.

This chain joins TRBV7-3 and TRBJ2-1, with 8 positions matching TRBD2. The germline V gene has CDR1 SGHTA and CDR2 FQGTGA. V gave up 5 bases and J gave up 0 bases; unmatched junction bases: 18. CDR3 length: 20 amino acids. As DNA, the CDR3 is TGTGCCAGCAGCCCTGGGGGGGTAAAGCGGGAGCCGAGCTCCTACAATGAGCAGTTCTTC. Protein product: CASSPGGVKREPSSYNEQFF.

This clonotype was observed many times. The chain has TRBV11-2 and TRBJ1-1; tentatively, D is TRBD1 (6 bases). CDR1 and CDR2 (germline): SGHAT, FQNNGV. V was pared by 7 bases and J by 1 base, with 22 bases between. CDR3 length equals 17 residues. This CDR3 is CASIPQPGAKGNTEAFF. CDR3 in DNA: TGTGCCAGCATCCCCCAGCCGGGGGCTAAGGGGAACACTGAAGCTTTCTTT.

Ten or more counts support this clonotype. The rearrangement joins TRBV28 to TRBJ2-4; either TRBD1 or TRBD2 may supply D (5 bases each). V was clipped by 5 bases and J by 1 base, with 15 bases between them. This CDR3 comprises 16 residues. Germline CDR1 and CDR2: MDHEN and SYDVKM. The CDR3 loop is CASSPSGTAAKNIQYF. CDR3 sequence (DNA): TGTGCCAGCAGTCCTTCCGGGACGGCCGCCAAAAACATTCAGTACTTC.

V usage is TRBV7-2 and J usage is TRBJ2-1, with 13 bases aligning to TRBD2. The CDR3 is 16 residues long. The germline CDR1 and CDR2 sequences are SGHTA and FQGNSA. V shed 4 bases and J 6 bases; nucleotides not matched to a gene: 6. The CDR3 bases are TGTGCCAGCAGCTCTTCCGGACTAGCGGGGGCCAATGAGCAGTTCTTC. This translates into CASSSSGLAGANEQFF.

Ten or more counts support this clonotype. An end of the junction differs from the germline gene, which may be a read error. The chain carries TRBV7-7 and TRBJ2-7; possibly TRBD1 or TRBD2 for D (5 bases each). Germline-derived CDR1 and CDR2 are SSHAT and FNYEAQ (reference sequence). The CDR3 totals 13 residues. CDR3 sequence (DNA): TGTGCTAGCAGCTTATCTGAGGGGTACGAGCAGTACTTC. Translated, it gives CASSLSEGYEQYF.

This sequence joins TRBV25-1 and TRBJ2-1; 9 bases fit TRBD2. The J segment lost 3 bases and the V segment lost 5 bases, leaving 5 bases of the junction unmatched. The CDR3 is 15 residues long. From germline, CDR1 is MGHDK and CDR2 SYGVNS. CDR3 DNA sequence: TGTGCCAGCAGTCCTAGCGGGGTGATCTACAATGAGCAGTTCTTC. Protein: CASSPSGVIYNEQFF.

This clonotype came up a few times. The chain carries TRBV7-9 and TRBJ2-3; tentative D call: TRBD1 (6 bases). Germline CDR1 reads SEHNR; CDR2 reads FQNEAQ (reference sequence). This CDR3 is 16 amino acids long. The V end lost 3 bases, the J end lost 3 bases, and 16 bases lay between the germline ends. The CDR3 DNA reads TGTGCCAGCAGCTTGCGTGGGGCAGGGGATACAGATACGCAGTATTTT. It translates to CASSLRGAGDTDTQYF.

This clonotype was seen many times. CDR3 in amino acids: CASSSLVGAFNQPQHF. CDR3 DNA sequence: TGTGCCAGCAGTTCCCTAGTCGGGGCGTTCAATCAGCCCCAGCATTTT. The V gene is TRBV28, the J gene TRBJ1-5; possibly TRBD1 for D (5 bases). V was cut by 4 bases and J by 3 bases, with 16 bases left in between. This CDR3 region has 16 residues. In germline, CDR1 is MDHEN, CDR2 SYDVKM. Full variable domain (remainder filled in from reference TRBV28 and TRBJ1-5): DVKVTQSSRYLVKRTGEKVFLECVQDMDHENMFWYRQDPGLGLRLIYFSYDVKMKEKGDIPEGYSVSREKKERFSLILESASTNQTSMYLCASSSLVGAFNQPQHFGDGTRLSIL.

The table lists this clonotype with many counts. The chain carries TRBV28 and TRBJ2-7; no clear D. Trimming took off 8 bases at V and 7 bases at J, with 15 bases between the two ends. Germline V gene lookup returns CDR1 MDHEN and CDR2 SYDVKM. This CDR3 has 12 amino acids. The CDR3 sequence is CASGNPPGEQYF. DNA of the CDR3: TGTGCCAGCGGGAATCCTCCCGGAGAGCAGTACTTC.

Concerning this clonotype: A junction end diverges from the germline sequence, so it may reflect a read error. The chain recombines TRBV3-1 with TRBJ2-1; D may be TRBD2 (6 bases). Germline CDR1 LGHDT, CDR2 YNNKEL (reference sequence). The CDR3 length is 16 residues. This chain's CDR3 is CAGSQDLVGGRNEQFF. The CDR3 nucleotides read TGTGCCGGCAGCCAAGATCTGGTGGGAGGTCGAAATGAGCAGTTCTTC.

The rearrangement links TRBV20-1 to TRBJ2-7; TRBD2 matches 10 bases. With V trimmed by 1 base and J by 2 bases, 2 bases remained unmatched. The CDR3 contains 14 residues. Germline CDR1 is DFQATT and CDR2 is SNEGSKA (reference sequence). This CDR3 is CSARASGRAYEQYF. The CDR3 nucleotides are TGCAGTGCTAGAGCCAGCGGGAGGGCCTACGAGCAGTACTTC.

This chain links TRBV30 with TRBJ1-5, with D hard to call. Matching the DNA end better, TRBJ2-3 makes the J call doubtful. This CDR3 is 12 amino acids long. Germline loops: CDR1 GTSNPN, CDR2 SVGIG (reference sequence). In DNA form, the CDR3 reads TGTGCCTGGAGTTTGGGTAATCAGCCCCAGTATTTT. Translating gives CAWSLGNQPQYF.

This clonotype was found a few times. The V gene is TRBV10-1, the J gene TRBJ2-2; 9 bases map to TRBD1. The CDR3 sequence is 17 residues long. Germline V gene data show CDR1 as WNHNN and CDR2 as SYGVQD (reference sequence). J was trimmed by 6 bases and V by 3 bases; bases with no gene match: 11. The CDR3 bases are TGCGCCAGCAGTGACCCGGCGGGACAGGGTATTTCCGGGGAGCTGTTTTTT. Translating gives CASSDPAGQGISGELFF.